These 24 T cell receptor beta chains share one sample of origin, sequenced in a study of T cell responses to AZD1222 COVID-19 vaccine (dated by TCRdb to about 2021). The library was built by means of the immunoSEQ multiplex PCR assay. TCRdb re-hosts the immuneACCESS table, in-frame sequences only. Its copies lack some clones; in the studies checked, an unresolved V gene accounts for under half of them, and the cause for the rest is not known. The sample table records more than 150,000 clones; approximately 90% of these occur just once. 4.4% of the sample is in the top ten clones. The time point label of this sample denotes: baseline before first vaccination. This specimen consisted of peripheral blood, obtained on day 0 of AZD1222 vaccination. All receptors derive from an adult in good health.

As DNA, the CDR3 is TGTGCCACCAGCAGAGATCTAGGGACATTGAACACTGAAGCTTTCTTT. Protein: CATSRDLGTLNTEAFF. V gene TRBV15 combines with J gene TRBJ1-1; D is possibly TRBD1 (6 bases). The CDR3 loop spans 16 amino acids. Between the trimmed V and J ends, which lost 0 bases and 0 bases, there was a span of 11 bases. CDR1 is LNHNV, CDR2 YYDKDF, per germline (reference sequence).

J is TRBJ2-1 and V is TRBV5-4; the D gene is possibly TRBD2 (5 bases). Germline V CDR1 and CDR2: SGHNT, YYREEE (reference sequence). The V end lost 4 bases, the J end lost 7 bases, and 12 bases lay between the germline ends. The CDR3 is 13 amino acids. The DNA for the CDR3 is TGTGCCAGCAGCGACGGACGGAGGAATGAGCAGTTCTTC. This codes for CASSDGRRNEQFF.

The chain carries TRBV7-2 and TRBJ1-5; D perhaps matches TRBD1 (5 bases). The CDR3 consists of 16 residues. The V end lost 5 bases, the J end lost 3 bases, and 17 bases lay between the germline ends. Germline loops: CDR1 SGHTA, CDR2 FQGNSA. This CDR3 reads CASSLQGPIANQPQHF. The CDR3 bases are TGTGCCAGCAGCCTCCAGGGACCCATCGCCAATCAGCCCCAGCATTTT. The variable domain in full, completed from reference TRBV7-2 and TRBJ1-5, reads GAGVSQSPSNKVTEKGKDVELRCDPISGHTALYWYRQSLGQGLEFLIYFQGNSAPDKSGLPSDRFSAERTGGSVSTLTIQRTQQEDSAVYLCASSLQGPIANQPQHFGDGTRLSIL.

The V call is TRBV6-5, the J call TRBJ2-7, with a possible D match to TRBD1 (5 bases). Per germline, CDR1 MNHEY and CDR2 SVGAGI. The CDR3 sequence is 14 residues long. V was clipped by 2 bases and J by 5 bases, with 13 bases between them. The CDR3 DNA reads TGTGCCAGCAGTTACACCGGACATGCCCACGAGCAGTACTTC. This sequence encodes CASSYTGHAHEQYF.

The CDR3 DNA reads as TGTGCCTGGAGTGCACACCGGGGGGGCGGACAGCCCCAGCATTTT. It specifies CAWSAHRGGGQPQHF. The chain carries TRBV30 and TRBJ1-5; TRBD1 is a possible D gene (6 bases). From germline, CDR1 is GTSNPN and CDR2 SVGIG (reference sequence). This CDR3 is built from 15 residues. V lost 1 base to trimming and J lost 7 bases, with 17 bases between them.

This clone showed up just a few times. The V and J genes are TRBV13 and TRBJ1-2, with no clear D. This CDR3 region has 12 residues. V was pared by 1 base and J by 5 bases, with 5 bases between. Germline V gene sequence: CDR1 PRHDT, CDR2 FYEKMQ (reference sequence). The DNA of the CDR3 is TGTGCCAGCAGCTTAGCAGTGTATGGCTACACCTTC. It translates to CASSLAVYGYTF.

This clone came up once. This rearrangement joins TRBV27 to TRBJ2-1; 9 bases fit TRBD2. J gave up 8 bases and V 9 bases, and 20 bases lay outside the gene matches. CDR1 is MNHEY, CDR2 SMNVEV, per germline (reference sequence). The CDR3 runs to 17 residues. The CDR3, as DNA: TGTGCCAGTCCCGGCGGAGGGGCGGGAGGGCCCGGCCATGAGCAGTTCTTC. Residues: CASPGGGAGGPGHEQFF.

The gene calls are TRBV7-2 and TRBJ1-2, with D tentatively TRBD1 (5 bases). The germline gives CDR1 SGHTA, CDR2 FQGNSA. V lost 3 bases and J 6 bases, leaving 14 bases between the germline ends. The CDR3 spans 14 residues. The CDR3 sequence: CASSFLAGRNGYTF. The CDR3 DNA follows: TGTGCCAGCAGCTTTCTGGCAGGGAGGAATGGCTACACCTTC.

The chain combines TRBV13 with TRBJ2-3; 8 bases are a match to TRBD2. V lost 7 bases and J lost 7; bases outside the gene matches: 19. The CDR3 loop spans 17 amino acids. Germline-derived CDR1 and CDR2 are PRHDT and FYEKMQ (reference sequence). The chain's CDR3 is CASIHRASGSLANTQYF. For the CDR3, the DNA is TGTGCCAGCATCCATCGAGCTAGCGGGTCCCTTGCGAATACGCAGTATTTT.

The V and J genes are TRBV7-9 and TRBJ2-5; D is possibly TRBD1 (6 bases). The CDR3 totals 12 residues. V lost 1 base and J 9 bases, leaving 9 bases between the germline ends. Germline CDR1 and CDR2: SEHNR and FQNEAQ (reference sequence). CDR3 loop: CASSLGQVAQYF. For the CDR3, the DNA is TGTGCCAGCAGCTTAGGACAGGTGGCCCAGTACTTC.

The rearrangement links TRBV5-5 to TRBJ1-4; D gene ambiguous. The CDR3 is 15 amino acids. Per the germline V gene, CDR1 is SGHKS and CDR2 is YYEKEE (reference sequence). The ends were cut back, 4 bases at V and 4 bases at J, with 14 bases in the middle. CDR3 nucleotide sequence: TGTGCCAGCAGCGTGGGGTGGGTCCTTAATGAAAAACTGTTTTTT. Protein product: CASSVGWVLNEKLFF.

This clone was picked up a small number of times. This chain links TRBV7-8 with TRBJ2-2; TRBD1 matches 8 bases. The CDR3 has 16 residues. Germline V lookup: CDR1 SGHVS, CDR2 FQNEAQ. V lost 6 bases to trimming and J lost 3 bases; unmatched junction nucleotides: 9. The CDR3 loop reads CASRARRTGYTGELFF. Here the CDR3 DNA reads TGTGCCAGCAGGGCCCGAAGGACAGGGTACACCGGGGAGCTGTTTTTT.

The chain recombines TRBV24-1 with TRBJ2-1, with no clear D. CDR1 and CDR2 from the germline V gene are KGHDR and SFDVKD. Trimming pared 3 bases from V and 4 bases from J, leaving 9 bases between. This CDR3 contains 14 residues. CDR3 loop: CATSDLDPYNEQFF. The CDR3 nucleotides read TGTGCCACCAGTGATCTGGACCCGTACAATGAGCAGTTCTTC.

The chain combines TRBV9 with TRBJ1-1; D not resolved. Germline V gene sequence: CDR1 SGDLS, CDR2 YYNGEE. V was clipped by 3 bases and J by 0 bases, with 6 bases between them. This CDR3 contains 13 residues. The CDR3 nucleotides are TGTGCCAGCAGCGCACTGCTGAACACTGAAGCTTTCTTT. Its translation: CASSALLNTEAFF. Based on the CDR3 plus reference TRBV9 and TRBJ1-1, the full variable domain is DSGVTQTPKHLITATGQRVTLRCSPRSGDLSVYWYQQSLDQGLQFLIQYYNGEERAKGNILERFSAQQFPDLHSELNLSSLELGDSALYFCASSALLNTEAFFGQGTRLTVV.

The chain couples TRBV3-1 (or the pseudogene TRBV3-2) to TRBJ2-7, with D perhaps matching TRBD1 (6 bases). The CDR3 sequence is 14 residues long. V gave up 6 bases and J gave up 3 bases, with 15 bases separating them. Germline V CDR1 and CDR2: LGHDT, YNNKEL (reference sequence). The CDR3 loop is CASSWGTGNYEQYF. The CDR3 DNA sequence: TGTGCCAGCAGTTGGGGAACAGGGAACTACGAGCAGTACTTC.

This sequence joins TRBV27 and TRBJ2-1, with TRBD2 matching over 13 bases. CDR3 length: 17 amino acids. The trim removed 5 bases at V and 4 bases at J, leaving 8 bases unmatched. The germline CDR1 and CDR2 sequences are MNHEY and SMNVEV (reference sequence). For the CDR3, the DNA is TGTGCCAGCAGTCGGCCCCCGGGACTAGCGGGATACAATGAGCAGTTCTTC. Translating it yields CASSRPPGLAGYNEQFF.

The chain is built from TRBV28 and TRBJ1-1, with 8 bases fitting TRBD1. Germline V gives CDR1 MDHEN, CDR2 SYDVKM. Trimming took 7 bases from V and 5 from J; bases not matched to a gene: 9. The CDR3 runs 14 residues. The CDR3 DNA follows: TGTGCCAGCATCATACAGGGGGGAAGGACTGAAGCTTTCTTT. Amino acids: CASIIQGGRTEAFF.

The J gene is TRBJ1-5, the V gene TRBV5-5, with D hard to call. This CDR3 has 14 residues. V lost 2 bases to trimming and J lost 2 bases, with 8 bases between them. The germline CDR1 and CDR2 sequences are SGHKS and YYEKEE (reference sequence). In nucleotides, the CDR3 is TGTGCCAGCAGCTTCTCGGGAGGCAATCAGCCCCAGCATTTT. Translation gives CASSFSGGNQPQHF.

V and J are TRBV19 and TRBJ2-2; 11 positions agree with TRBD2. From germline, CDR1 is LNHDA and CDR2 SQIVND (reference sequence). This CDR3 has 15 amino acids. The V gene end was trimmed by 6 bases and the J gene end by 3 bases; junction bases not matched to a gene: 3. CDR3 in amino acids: CASRVGLADTGELFF. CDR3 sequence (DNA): TGTGCCAGTAGAGTGGGACTAGCGGACACCGGGGAGCTGTTTTTT.

The chain's CDR3 is CASSLSTGEGSGANVLTF. The CDR3 bases are TGTGCCAGCAGCCTCTCGACAGGGGAGGGCTCTGGGGCCAACGTCCTGACTTTC. V is TRBV7-9 and J is TRBJ2-6; a possible D gene is TRBD1 (8 bases). CDR3 length: 18 amino acids. Germline V lookup: CDR1 SEHNR, CDR2 FQNEAQ (reference sequence). Trimming took off 5 bases at V and 0 bases at J, with 17 bases between the two ends. Complete variable domain (other parts from reference TRBV7-9 and TRBJ2-6): DTGVSQNPRHKITKRGQNVTFRCDPISEHNRLYWYRQTLGQGPEFLTYFQNEAQLEKSRLLSDRFSAERPKGSFSTLEIQRTEQGDSAMYLCASSLSTGEGSGANVLTFGAGSRLTVL.

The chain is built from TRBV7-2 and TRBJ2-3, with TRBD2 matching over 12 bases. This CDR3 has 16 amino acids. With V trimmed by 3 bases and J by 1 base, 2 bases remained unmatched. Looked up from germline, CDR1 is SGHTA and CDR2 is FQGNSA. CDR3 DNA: TGTGCCAGCAGCTTGACTAGCGGGAGTGGCACAGATACGCAGTATTTT. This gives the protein CASSLTSGSGTDTQYF.

CDR3 residues: CASSLASTSGDIYEQYF. DNA of the CDR3: TGTGCCAGCAGCTTAGCTAGTACTAGCGGGGATATCTACGAGCAGTACTTC. This sequence joins TRBV7-2 and TRBJ2-7, with 10 positions matching TRBD2. The J segment lost 3 bases and the V segment lost 0 bases, leaving 8 bases of the junction unmatched. Germline CDR1 is SGHTA and CDR2 is FQGNSA. The CDR3 consists of 17 residues.

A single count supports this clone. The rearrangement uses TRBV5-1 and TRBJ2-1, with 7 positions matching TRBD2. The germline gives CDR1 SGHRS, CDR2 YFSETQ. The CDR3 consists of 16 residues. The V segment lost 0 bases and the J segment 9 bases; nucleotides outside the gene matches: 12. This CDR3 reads CASSLEIAGRAGEQFF. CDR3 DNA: TGCGCCAGCAGCTTGGAAATAGCGGGCCGGGCGGGTGAGCAGTTCTTC. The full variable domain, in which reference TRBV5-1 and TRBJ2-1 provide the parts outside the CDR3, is KAGVTQTPRYLIKTRGQQVTLSCSPISGHRSVSWYQQTPGQGLQFLFEYFSETQRNKGNFPGRFSGRQFSNSRSEMNVSTLELGDSALYLCASSLEIAGRAGEQFFGPGTRLTVL.

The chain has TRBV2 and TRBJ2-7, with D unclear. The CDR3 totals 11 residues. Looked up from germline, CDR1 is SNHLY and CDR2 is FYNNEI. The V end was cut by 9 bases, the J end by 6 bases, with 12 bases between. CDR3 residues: CARPVNFEQYF. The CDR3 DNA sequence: TGTGCCAGACCGGTGAACTTCGAGCAGTACTTC.